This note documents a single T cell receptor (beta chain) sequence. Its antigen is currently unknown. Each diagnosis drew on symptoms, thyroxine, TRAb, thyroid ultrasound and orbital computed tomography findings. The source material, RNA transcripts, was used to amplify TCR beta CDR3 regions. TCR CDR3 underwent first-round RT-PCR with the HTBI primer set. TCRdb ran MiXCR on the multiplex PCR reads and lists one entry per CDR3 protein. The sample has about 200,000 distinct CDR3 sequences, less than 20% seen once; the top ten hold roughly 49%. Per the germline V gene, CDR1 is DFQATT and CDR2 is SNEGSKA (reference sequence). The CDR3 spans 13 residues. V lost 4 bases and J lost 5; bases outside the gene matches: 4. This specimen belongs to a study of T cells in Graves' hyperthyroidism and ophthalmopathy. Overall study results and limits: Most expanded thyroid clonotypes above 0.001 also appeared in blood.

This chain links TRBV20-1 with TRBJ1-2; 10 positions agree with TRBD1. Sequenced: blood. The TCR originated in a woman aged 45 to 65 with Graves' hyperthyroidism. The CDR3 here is CSAKTGGRYGYTF. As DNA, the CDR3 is TGCAGTGCTAAGACAGGGGGCCGGTATGGCTACACCTTC.